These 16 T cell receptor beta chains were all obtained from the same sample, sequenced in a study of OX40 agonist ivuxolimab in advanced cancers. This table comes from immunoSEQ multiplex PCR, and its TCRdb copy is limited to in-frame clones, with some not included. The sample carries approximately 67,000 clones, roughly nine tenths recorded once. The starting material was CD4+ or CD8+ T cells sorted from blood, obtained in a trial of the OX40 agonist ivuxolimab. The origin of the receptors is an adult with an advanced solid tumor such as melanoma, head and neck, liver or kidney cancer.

The CDR3 loop is CASSKGQANTEAFF. The CDR3 DNA follows: TGTGCCAGCAGCAAAGGACAGGCTAACACTGAAGCTTTCTTT. The V gene is TRBV7-2, the J gene TRBJ1-1; 7 bases map to TRBD1. CDR1 is SGHTA and CDR2 is FQGNSA in the germline V gene. The CDR3 sequence is 14 residues long. V lost 5 bases and J lost 2; bases outside the gene matches: 5.

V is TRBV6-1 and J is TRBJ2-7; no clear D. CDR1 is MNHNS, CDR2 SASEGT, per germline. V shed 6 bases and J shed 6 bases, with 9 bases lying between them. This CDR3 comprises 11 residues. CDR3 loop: CASRRRTEQYF. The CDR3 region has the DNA TGTGCCAGCAGACGTCGGACCGAGCAGTACTTC.

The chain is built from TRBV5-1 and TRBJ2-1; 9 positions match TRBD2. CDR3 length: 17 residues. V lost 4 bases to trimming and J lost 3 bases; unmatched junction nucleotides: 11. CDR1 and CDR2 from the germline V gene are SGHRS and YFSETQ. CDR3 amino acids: CASSHPSGERVYNEQFF. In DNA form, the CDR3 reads TGCGCCAGCAGCCATCCTAGCGGGGAAAGAGTCTACAATGAGCAGTTCTTC. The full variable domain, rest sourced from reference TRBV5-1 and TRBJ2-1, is KAGVTQTPRYLIKTRGQQVTLSCSPISGHRSVSWYQQTPGQGLQFLFEYFSETQRNKGNFPGRFSGRQFSNSRSEMNVSTLELGDSALYLCASSHPSGERVYNEQFFGPGTRLTVL.

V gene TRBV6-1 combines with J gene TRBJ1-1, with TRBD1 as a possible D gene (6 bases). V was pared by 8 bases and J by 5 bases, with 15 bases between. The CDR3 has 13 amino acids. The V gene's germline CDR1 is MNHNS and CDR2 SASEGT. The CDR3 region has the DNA TGTGCCAGCTCCTTAGGGGGAGTAACTGAAGCTTTCTTT. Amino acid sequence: CASSLGGVTEAFF.

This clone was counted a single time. CDR3 amino acids: CASSLGAGSADTQYF. The CDR3, as DNA: TGTGCCAGCAGTTTAGGAGCAGGGAGCGCAGATACGCAGTATTTT. J is TRBJ2-3 and V is TRBV27, with D perhaps matching TRBD1 or TRBD2 (5 bases each). This CDR3 is 15 amino acids long. CDR1 MNHEY and CDR2 SMNVEV come from the germline V gene (reference sequence). Trimming took 2 bases from V and 4 from J, leaving 13 bases between them.

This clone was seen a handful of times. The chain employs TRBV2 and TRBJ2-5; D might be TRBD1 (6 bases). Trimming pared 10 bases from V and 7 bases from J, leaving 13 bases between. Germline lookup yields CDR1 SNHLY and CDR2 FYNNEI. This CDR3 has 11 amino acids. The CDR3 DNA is TGTGCCAAAGGGGGATCCTTGACCCAGTACTTC. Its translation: CAKGGSLTQYF.

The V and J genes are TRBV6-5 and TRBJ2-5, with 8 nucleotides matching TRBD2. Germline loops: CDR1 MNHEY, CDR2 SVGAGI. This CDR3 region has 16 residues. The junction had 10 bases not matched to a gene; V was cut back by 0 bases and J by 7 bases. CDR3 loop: CASSYSTSGRDGTQYF. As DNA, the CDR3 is TGTGCCAGCAGTTACTCCACTAGCGGTCGGGACGGGACCCAGTACTTC.

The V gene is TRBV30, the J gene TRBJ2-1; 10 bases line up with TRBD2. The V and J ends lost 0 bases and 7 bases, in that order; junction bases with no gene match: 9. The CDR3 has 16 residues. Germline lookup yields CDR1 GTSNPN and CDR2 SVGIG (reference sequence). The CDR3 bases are TGTGCCTGGAGTGTAAAGCGGGGGGGGCCGTGGAATGAGCAGTTCTTC. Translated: CAWSVKRGGPWNEQFF.

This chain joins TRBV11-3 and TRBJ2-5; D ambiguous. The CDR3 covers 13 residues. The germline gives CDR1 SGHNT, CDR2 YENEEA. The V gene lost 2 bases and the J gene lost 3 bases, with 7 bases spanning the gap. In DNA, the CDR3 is TGTGCCAGCAGCTTAAGTGGTGAAGAGACCCAGTACTTC. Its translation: CASSLSGEETQYF.

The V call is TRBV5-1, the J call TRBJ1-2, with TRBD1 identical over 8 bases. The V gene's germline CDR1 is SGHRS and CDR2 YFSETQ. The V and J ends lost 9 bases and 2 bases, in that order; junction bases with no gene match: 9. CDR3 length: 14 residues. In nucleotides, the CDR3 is TGCGCCACCCACCCGGGACAGGAAAACTATGGCTACACCTTC. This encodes CATHPGQENYGYTF.

CDR3 in DNA: TGTGCCAGCAGTCCACAGCTAGCTAACTATGGCTACACCTTC. It specifies CASSPQLANYGYTF. This chain uses TRBV28 with TRBJ1-2; D is unresolved. The CDR3 length is 14 residues. V was pared by 5 bases and J by 0 bases, with 10 bases between. Looked up from germline, CDR1 is MDHEN and CDR2 is SYDVKM.

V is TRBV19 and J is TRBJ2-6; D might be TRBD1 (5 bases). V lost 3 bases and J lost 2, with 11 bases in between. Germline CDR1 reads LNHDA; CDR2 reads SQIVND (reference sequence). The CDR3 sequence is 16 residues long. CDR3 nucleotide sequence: TGTGCCAGTAGTATGGGCCAGGGAACTGGGGCCAACGTCCTGACTTTC. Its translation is CASSMGQGTGANVLTF.

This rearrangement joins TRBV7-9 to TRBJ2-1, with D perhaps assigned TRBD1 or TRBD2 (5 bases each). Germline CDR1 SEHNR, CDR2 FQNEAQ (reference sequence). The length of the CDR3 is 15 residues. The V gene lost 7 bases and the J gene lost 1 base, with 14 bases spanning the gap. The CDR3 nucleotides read TGTGCCAGCATAAAAGCAGGGAGTTCCTACAATGAGCAGTTCTTC. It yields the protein CASIKAGSSYNEQFF.

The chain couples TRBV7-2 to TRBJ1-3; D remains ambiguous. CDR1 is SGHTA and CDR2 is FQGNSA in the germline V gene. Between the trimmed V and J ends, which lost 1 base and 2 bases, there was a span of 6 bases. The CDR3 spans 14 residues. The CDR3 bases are TGTGCCAGCAGCTTAGGGCAAACTGGAAACACCATATATTTT. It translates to CASSLGQTGNTIYF.

The CDR3 spells CASSEGGNQPQHF. The CDR3 coding sequence is TGTGCCAGCAGTGAAGGGGGCAATCAGCCCCAGCATTTT. The J gene is TRBJ1-5, the V gene TRBV2; D gene ambiguous. In germline, CDR1 is SNHLY, CDR2 FYNNEI. CDR3 length: 13 amino acids. V lost 1 base to trimming and J lost 2 bases, with 3 bases between them.

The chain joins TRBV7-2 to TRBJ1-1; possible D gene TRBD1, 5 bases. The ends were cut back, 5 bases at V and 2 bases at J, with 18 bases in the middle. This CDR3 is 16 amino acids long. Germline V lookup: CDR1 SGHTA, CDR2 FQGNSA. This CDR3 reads CASSPRAGFRNTEAFF. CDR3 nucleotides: TGTGCCAGCAGCCCCCGGGCAGGGTTTAGAAACACTGAAGCTTTCTTT. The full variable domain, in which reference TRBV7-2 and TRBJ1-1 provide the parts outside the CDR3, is GAGVSQSPSNKVTEKGKDVELRCDPISGHTALYWYRQSLGQGLEFLIYFQGNSAPDKSGLPSDRFSAERTGGSVSTLTIQRTQQEDSAVYLCASSPRAGFRNTEAFFGQGTRLTVV.